One sample yielded the 29 T cell receptor beta chains listed below, sequenced in a study of blood T cells in healthy people across ages. Alongside a J-beta primer mix, a sample-barcoded 5' primer served in a second PCR lasting roughly 7 to 11 cycles. TCRdb re-called the 5' RACE reads with MiXCR, one entry per CDR3 protein. The sample has about 2 million distinct CDR3 sequences, roughly 52% seen once; the top ten hold approximately 2.1%. Sequenced sample: blood. Source of these receptors: a woman in her thirties or forties in good health.

In its sample, this clonotype was seen a few times. V is TRBV21-1 and J is TRBJ2-1; the table's TRBD2 call for D was not verified on the DNA. TRBV21-1 is a known pseudogene. This CDR3 spans 17 amino acids. CDR3 nucleotide sequence: TGTGCCAGCAGCGCACATCAAACTAGCGGGGAATCGAGTGAGCAGTTCTTC. It specifies CASSAHQTSGESSEQFF.

The DNA for the CDR3 is TGTGCCATTTCCCAGGGAAACCTAAGGACCCAGTACTTC. It is translated as CAISQGNLRTQYF. This sequence joins TRBV7-2 and TRBJ2-5; D is possibly TRBD1 (5 bases). Germline CDR1 and CDR2: SGHTA and FQGNSA. V was pared by 10 bases and J by 7 bases, with 19 bases between. The CDR3 totals 13 residues. Full variable domain (outside the CDR3, taken from reference TRBV7-2 and TRBJ2-5): GAGVSQSPSNKVTEKGKDVELRCDPISGHTALYWYRQSLGQGLEFLIYFQGNSAPDKSGLPSDRFSAERTGGSVSTLTIQRTQQEDSAVYLCAISQGNLRTQYFGPGTRLLVL.

CDR3 sequence: CASSPGTVYNSPLHF. The CDR3 region has the DNA TGTGCCAGCAGCCCCGGGACAGTTTATAATTCACCCCTCCACTTT. This chain links TRBV7-2 with TRBJ1-6, with 7 bases fitting TRBD1. CDR3 length: 15 amino acids. Germline assignment: CDR1 SGHTA and CDR2 FQGNSA. J was trimmed by 4 bases and V by 5 bases; bases with no gene match: 5.

The V call is TRBV4-3, the J call TRBJ2-1; D remains ambiguous. Germline CDR1 LGHNA, CDR2 YSLEER. Trimming took off 3 bases at V and 4 bases at J, with 13 bases between the two ends. This CDR3 is 15 amino acids long. The CDR3 loop is CASSQDVGRYNEQFF. The CDR3 bases are TGCGCCAGCAGCCAGGACGTGGGCAGATACAATGAGCAGTTCTTC.

This clonotype was found once. This chain uses TRBV28 with TRBJ1-4; 9 bases align to TRBD1. The CDR3 has 17 amino acids. The J segment lost 4 bases and the V segment lost 10 bases, leaving 16 bases of the junction unmatched. In germline, CDR1 is MDHEN, CDR2 SYDVKM. CDR3 in amino acids: CATFTAGQGTINEKLFF. The CDR3 nucleotides are TGTGCCACCTTTACGGCTGGACAGGGGACAATTAATGAAAAACTGTTTTTT.

This clonotype was detected many times. The chain combines TRBV7-2 with TRBJ2-3; D remains ambiguous. CDR1 is SGHTA and CDR2 is FQGNSA in the germline V gene. This CDR3 is 16 amino acids long. V lost 1 base, J lost 1 base, and 12 bases lay in between. CDR3 DNA: TGTGCCAGCAGCTTAGTTCCTGACACCCGCACAGATACGCAGTATTTT. It specifies CASSLVPDTRTDTQYF.

The chain uses TRBV20-1 and TRBJ2-7; TRBD1 aligns across 8 bases. CDR3 length: 14 residues. Germline V gene sequence: CDR1 DFQATT, CDR2 SNEGSKA (reference sequence). Trimming took 6 bases from V and 2 from J; bases not matched to a gene: 9. CDR3 coding DNA: TGCAGTGCGGGACGGGACAGGCGAACCTACGAGCAGTACTTC. Protein sequence: CSAGRDRRTYEQYF.

This chain joins TRBV7-2 and TRBJ2-3, with 12 bases matching TRBD2. Losses at the gene ends were 5 bases for V and 3 bases for J; bases not matched to a gene: 12. Germline V gene data show CDR1 as SGHTA and CDR2 as FQGNSA. CDR3 size: 18 residues. CDR3 sequence (DNA): TGTGCCAGCAGCGTCGAGGCCCTAGCGGGGGGGGTTACAGATACGCAGTATTTT. Translated: CASSVEALAGGVTDTQYF.

The chain carries TRBV29-1 and TRBJ1-2; TRBD1 is a possible D gene (5 bases). Trimming cost V 2 bases and J 4 bases, with 11 bases left between them. The CDR3 runs to 13 residues. Germline lookup yields CDR1 SQVTM and CDR2 ANQGSEA. The CDR3 coding sequence is TGCAGCGTTGAATGGAGGAGGGGCTATGGCTACACCTTC. The encoded protein is CSVEWRRGYGYTF. The full variable domain, completed using reference TRBV29-1 and TRBJ1-2, is SAVISQKPSRDICQRGTSLTIQCQVDSQVTMMFWYRQQPGQSLTLIATANQGSEATYESGFVIDKFPISRPNLTFSTLTVSNMSPEDSSIYLCSVEWRRGYGYTFGSGTRLTVV.

The chain couples TRBV7-9 to TRBJ2-3; no firm D call. The germline V and J ends were trimmed by 5 bases and 4 bases, with 16 bases remaining between them. CDR3 length: 15 residues. CDR1 is SEHNR and CDR2 is FQNEAQ in the germline V gene (reference sequence). The CDR3 region is CASSPRSVVADTQYF. DNA for the CDR3: TGTGCCAGCAGCCCGCGGAGCGTTGTTGCAGATACGCAGTATTTT.

The gene calls are TRBV3-1 and TRBJ2-1; D is unclear. CDR3 length: 13 amino acids. Germline-derived CDR1 and CDR2 are LGHDT and YNNKEL (reference sequence). V shed 1 base and J shed 10 bases, with 11 bases lying between them. CDR3 protein: CASSQGESWEQFF. Here the CDR3 DNA reads TGTGCCAGCAGCCAAGGAGAGTCGTGGGAGCAGTTCTTC.

The V call is TRBV27, the J call TRBJ1-2; 11 bases are a match to TRBD1. The CDR3 consists of 14 residues. The V gene end was trimmed by 3 bases and the J gene end by 6 bases; junction bases not matched to a gene: 3. Germline CDR1 and CDR2: MNHEY and SMNVEV (reference sequence). In DNA, the CDR3 is TGTGCCAGCAGTTTGAGGGACAGGGGGAATGGCTACACCTTC. This translates into CASSLRDRGNGYTF.

The chain joins TRBV25-1 to TRBJ2-4; TRBD1 might be the D (6 bases). Germline-derived CDR1 and CDR2 are MGHDK and SYGVNS. CDR3 size: 14 residues. The V end was cut by 6 bases, the J end by 6 bases, with 15 bases between. The CDR3 loop is CASSGTGIGNIQYF. The CDR3 bases are TGTGCCAGCAGCGGAACAGGGATCGGAAACATTCAGTACTTC.

The table lists this clonotype with a few counts. The chain uses TRBV6-2 or TRBV6-3 and TRBJ2-1, with D hard to call. Per the germline V gene, CDR1 is MNHEY and CDR2 is SVGEGT. The CDR3 loop spans 15 amino acids. Trimming left V 6 bases short and J 0 bases short, with 12 bases between. Here the CDR3 reads CASRDSIGSYNEQFF. In nucleotides, the CDR3 is TGTGCCAGCAGGGATTCCATAGGCTCCTACAATGAGCAGTTCTTC.

There are a few counts of this clonotype. This rearrangement joins TRBV7-2 to TRBJ1-2, with D unresolved. The V gene's germline CDR1 is SGHTA and CDR2 FQGNSA. The CDR3 contains 12 residues. Trimming cost V 5 bases and J 4 bases, with 8 bases left between them. The CDR3 reads CASSALPYGYTF. CDR3 coding DNA: TGTGCCAGCAGCGCCCTACCCTATGGCTACACCTTC.

The chain links TRBV29-1 to TRBJ2-5; 8 positions match TRBD2. The CDR3 length is 14 residues. CDR1 SQVTM and CDR2 ANQGSEA come from the germline V gene. With V trimmed by 4 bases and J by 5 bases, 9 bases remained unmatched. Written as DNA, the CDR3 is TGCAGCGTTGTCCAGCGGGGGATGTCGGAGACCCAGTACTTC. This gives the protein CSVVQRGMSETQYF.

Concerning this clonotype itself: At one of its ends the junction is not consistent with the germline gene, which may arise from a read error. This chain links TRBV5-4 with TRBJ2-5, with 13 bases fitting TRBD2. Germline V gene lookup returns CDR1 SGHNT and CDR2 YYREEE (reference sequence). The CDR3 is made up of 16 amino acids. The chain's CDR3 is CARSLGLAGYQETQYF. Here the CDR3 DNA reads TGTGCCAGGAGCTTGGGACTAGCGGGGTACCAAGAGACCCAGTACTTC.

This clonotype was seen a single time. The J gene is TRBJ1-2, the V gene TRBV6-5; maybe TRBD1 (6 bases). V was trimmed by 2 bases and J by 7 bases, leaving 14 bases between them. In germline, CDR1 is MNHEY, CDR2 SVGAGI. The CDR3 has 14 amino acids. CDR3 residues: CASSYVGGGAGYTF. CDR3 DNA: TGTGCCAGCAGTTACGTGGGGGGCGGTGCTGGCTACACCTTC.

The V call is TRBV7-2, the J call TRBJ1-4; D is unresolved. Germline V gene data show CDR1 as SGHTA and CDR2 as FQGNSA. CDR3 length: 14 amino acids. With 3 bases removed from V and 5 bases from J, the gap between germline ends came to 10 bases. CDR3 loop: CASSLQIANEKLFF. The DNA for the CDR3 is TGTGCCAGCAGCTTGCAGATCGCGAATGAAAAACTGTTTTTT.

The rearrangement uses TRBV19 and TRBJ2-1; 7 nucleotides agree with TRBD1. CDR3 size: 17 residues. With 4 bases clipped from V and 2 bases from J, the junction kept 11 bases outside the gene matches. Germline lookup yields CDR1 LNHDA and CDR2 SQIVND (reference sequence). The DNA of the CDR3 is TGTGCCAGTAGTACGCACCTTCGACAGGGCCCCTACAATGAGCAGTTCTTC. Translated, it gives CASSTHLRQGPYNEQFF.

The rearrangement uses TRBV7-8 and TRBJ1-2, with D tentatively TRBD1 (6 bases). The V gene lost 5 bases and the J gene lost 6 bases, with 13 bases spanning the gap. Germline V gene lookup returns CDR1 SGHVS and CDR2 FQNEAQ. The CDR3 spans 13 residues. The CDR3 DNA is TGTGCCAGCAGCCCCCGACAGGCTGATGGCTACACCTTC. It encodes CASSPRQADGYTF.

The genes are TRBV7-2 and TRBJ2-6; no reliable D call. CDR1 SGHTA and CDR2 FQGNSA come from the germline V gene. Trimming cost V 7 bases and J 0 bases, with 7 bases left between them. CDR3 length equals 14 residues. This CDR3 reads CASTTNSGANVLTF. The CDR3, as DNA: TGTGCCAGCACCACAAACTCTGGGGCCAACGTCCTGACTTTC.

This clonotype has ten or more counts. V is TRBV29-1 and J is TRBJ2-7; 7 nucleotides align to TRBD1. This CDR3 is 12 amino acids long. Per the germline V gene, CDR1 is SQVTM and CDR2 is ANQGSEA. The ends lost 7 bases at V and 3 bases at J; junction bases unmatched: 6. CDR3 in DNA: TGCAGCGCCCGACAGGGCAACTACGAGCAGTACTTC. Amino acids: CSARQGNYEQYF.

The V gene is TRBV6-6, the J gene TRBJ2-1; D is uncertain. The germline gives CDR1 MNHNY, CDR2 SVGAGI (reference sequence). The CDR3 is 12 residues long. Trimming left V 6 bases short and J 8 bases short, with 11 bases between. The CDR3 DNA follows: TGTGCCAGCAGCCCTTCCCAGGATGAGCAGTTCTTC. This translates into CASSPSQDEQFF.

The rearrangement uses TRBV6-5 and TRBJ1-2; no clear D. The V gene's germline CDR1 is MNHEY and CDR2 SVGAGI. This CDR3 is 15 amino acids long. Trimming took off 5 bases at V and 7 bases at J, with 20 bases between the two ends. CDR3 residues: CASSTRRREVGGYTF. Written as DNA, the CDR3 is TGTGCCAGCAGTACCCGTCGGAGGGAAGTCGGTGGCTACACCTTC.

This clonotype showed up just once. The V and J genes are TRBV9 and TRBJ2-1; 8 positions agree with TRBD2. The germline gives CDR1 SGDLS, CDR2 YYNGEE. This CDR3 comprises 13 residues. V was pared by 7 bases and J by 6 bases, with 6 bases of the junction left unmatched. The chain's CDR3 is CASGLAASNEQFF. CDR3 nucleotides: TGTGCCAGCGGACTAGCTGCATCCAATGAGCAGTTCTTC.

This clonotype was seen a handful of times. A junction end diverges from the germline sequence, so it may reflect a read error. The rearrangement joins TRBV4-2 to TRBJ2-3; no clear D. Germline V gene lookup returns CDR1 LGHNA and CDR2 YNFKEQ. The CDR3 length is 16 residues. The CDR3 nucleotides are TGCGCCAGCAGCCACGGATTTGGCACTAGCACAGATACGCAGTATTTT. Residues: CASSHGFGTSTDTQYF.

This clonotype was observed a handful of times. The rearrangement links TRBV9 to TRBJ2-5; weak D call: TRBD2 (7 bases). In germline, CDR1 is SGDLS, CDR2 YYNGEE. CDR3 length: 15 residues. V lost 3 bases to trimming and J lost 2 bases, with 14 bases between them. The CDR3, as DNA: TGTGCCAGCAGCGAGGGGGGGGGCCCTCAAGAGACCCAGTACTTC. It encodes CASSEGGGPQETQYF.

This chain links TRBV20-1 with TRBJ2-7, with D possibly matching TRBD2 (7 bases). Trimming took off 6 bases at V and 0 bases at J, with 24 bases between the two ends. The CDR3 has 17 residues. Germline V gene lookup returns CDR1 DFQATT and CDR2 SNEGSKA (reference sequence). The CDR3 DNA reads as TGCAGTGCCCCGGGGGGCTCGCTCCCTAAATTCTCCTACGAGCAGTACTTC. Its protein product is CSAPGGSLPKFSYEQYF.